This TCR beta chain is drawn from a study of beta chain features in type 1 diabetes. Sequencing targeted expressed TCRB transcripts, as all isolated RNA had been reverse transcribed. Repertoires were generated with immunoSEQ multiplex PCR, while TCRdb's copy carries only in-frame clones and drops some. The table records a few hundred thousand clones, approximately 15% of them present only once. As for this clone: The antigen remains undetermined.

With V trimmed by 9 bases and J by 1 base, 8 bases remained unmatched. CDR1 and CDR2 from the germline V gene are LNHDA and SQIVND (reference sequence). This CDR3 contains 14 residues. Findings and caveats of the study: The naive, central memory and Treg TCRB repertoires looked more alike in patients than they did in healthy donors. More deletions and fewer insertions at VDJ junctions were seen in type 1 diabetes patients. It was possible that PCR favored shorter templates, equally so in patients and controls.

The chain combines TRBV19 with TRBJ1-1; 7 bases are shared with TRBD1. The clonotype was recovered from a woman younger than 30 in good health. Sequences were obtained from naive CD4+ T cells from blood. The CDR3 DNA follows: TGTGCCAGCCGATCAGGACAGGAGAACACTGAAGCTTTCTTT. This gives the protein CASRSGQENTEAFF.